This T cell receptor (beta chain) was recorded in a study of cytomegalovirus exposure and HLA in healthy donors. This CDR3 comprises 13 residues. From germline, CDR1 is MNHEY and CDR2 SVGAGI. The germline V and J ends were trimmed by 2 bases and 7 bases, with 11 bases remaining between them. 60 Vbeta and 13 Jbeta primers were used in PCR. Sequencing was performed with immunoSEQ multiplex PCR; in TCRdb, only in-frame clones are kept and a portion is missing. The sample includes some 160,000 clones, about 84% seen only once; the top ten take 3% to 4%. The sequence derives from a male donor in good health and CMV-seronegative. Sequencing used PBMCs. The rearrangement links TRBV6-5 to TRBJ1-1; no firm D call. CDR3: CASSYAPSNEAFF. CDR3 nucleotides: TGTGCCAGCAGTTACGCACCGAGTAATGAAGCTTTCTTT.